This entry lists 20 T cell receptor beta chains sequenced from one sample in a study of blood T cell repertoires in COVID-19. Only in-frame clones appear in the TCRdb table, and some are missing; sequencing was by immunoSEQ multiplex PCR. This sample has approximately 170,000 clones, with around 80% found just once. The material sequenced was peripheral blood. The receptors originated from a man aged 55 to 70 with active or convalescent COVID-19.

J is TRBJ1-2 and V is TRBV19; no definite D call. V was pared by 6 bases and J by 4 bases, with 12 bases between. The CDR3 consists of 13 residues. Germline V gene data show CDR1 as LNHDA and CDR2 as SQIVND (reference sequence). The CDR3 nucleotides read TGTGCCAGTAGCCCAGGTCGGCTCTATGGCTACACCTTC. Protein: CASSPGRLYGYTF.

This clone was detected only a few times. The CDR3 coding sequence is TGTGCCAGCAGCTTCGGTCAGGGGTACAATGAGCAGTTCTTC. It encodes CASSFGQGYNEQFF. The genes are TRBV11-3 and TRBJ2-1, with D maybe TRBD1 (6 bases). Trimming cost V 3 bases and J 4 bases, with 10 bases left between them. This CDR3 has 14 amino acids. The germline gives CDR1 SGHNT, CDR2 YENEEA.

V gene TRBV7-2 combines with J gene TRBJ2-5; perhaps TRBD1 as D (5 bases). Per the germline V gene, CDR1 is SGHTA and CDR2 is FQGNSA. The V gene lost 7 bases and the J gene lost 5 bases, with 17 bases spanning the gap. The CDR3 extends over 14 amino acids. DNA of the CDR3: TGTGCCAGCACACTGGGGCTGCTGGGGGAGACCCAGTACTTC. Translation: CASTLGLLGETQYF.

The chain couples TRBV5-1 to TRBJ2-2; 10 bases line up with TRBD2. With 4 bases clipped from V and 2 bases from J, the junction kept 17 bases outside the gene matches. Germline V lookup: CDR1 SGHRS, CDR2 YFSETQ. The CDR3 loop spans 20 amino acids. Here the CDR3 reads CASSPSGTSAFLFNTGELFF. CDR3 DNA sequence: TGCGCCAGCAGCCCTTCCGGGACTAGCGCCTTTCTCTTCAACACCGGGGAGCTGTTTTTT.

The chain employs TRBV6-6 and TRBJ2-3, with D possibly TRBD2 on 5 matching bases. Germline V gene data show CDR1 as MNHNY and CDR2 as SVGAGI (reference sequence). The ends were cut back, 2 bases at V and 4 bases at J, with 10 bases in the middle. The CDR3 spans 14 residues. CDR3 protein: CASSYLTGSDTQYF. Here the CDR3 DNA reads TGTGCCAGCAGTTACCTAACGGGGTCAGATACGCAGTATTTT.

This clone was observed a single time. The chain joins TRBV5-1 to TRBJ1-5; TRBD1 matches 7 bases. V lost 0 bases to trimming and J lost 3 bases; unmatched junction nucleotides: 3. This CDR3 is built from 15 residues. CDR1 and CDR2 (germline): SGHRS, YFSETQ. In DNA form, the CDR3 reads TGCGCCAGCAGCTTGGGACAGGGTAACAATCAGCCCCAGCATTTT. Translation: CASSLGQGNNQPQHF.

The chain combines TRBV6-5 with TRBJ2-3, with TRBD1 identical over 9 bases. CDR1 and CDR2 from the germline V gene are MNHEY and SVGAGI. The CDR3 length is 15 residues. The J segment lost 5 bases and the V segment lost 4 bases, leaving 7 bases of the junction unmatched. Written as DNA, the CDR3 is TGTGCCAGCAGTTCCCCGGGACAGGGAATAGATACGCAGTATTTT. It encodes CASSSPGQGIDTQYF.

The chain uses TRBV24-1 and TRBJ2-3; the D gene is possibly TRBD1 (5 bases). Looked up from germline, CDR1 is KGHDR and CDR2 is SFDVKD. The CDR3 has 15 amino acids. V was shortened by 7 bases and J by 0 bases, with 13 bases between the two germline ends. The chain's CDR3 is CATSAVGPSTDTQYF. The CDR3 nucleotides are TGTGCCACCAGCGCCGTGGGGCCTAGCACAGATACGCAGTATTTT.

This clone has more than one count but fewer than ten. CDR3 region: CASSFFGNTEAFF. In nucleotides, the CDR3 is TGTGCCAGCAGTTTTTTCGGGAACACTGAAGCTTTCTTT. The V and J genes are TRBV6-2 or TRBV6-3 and TRBJ1-1; no definite D call. V lost 4 bases and J 1 base, leaving 7 bases between the germline ends. This CDR3 has 13 amino acids. CDR1 and CDR2 from the germline V gene are MNHEY and SVGEGT.

The chain combines TRBV4-1 with TRBJ2-5; 8 positions agree with TRBD1. Germline V gene data show CDR1 as MGHRA and CDR2 as YSYEKL. Losses at the gene ends were 3 bases for V and 5 bases for J; bases not matched to a gene: 8. The CDR3 totals 15 residues. CDR3 region: CASSQPGGSRETQYF. In DNA form, the CDR3 reads TGCGCCAGCAGCCAGCCAGGGGGCAGCCGGGAGACCCAGTACTTC.

This clone was seen once. The genes are TRBV3-1 (or the pseudogene TRBV3-2) and TRBJ2-3, with unresolved D. The CDR3 sequence is 13 residues long. CDR1 is LGHDT, CDR2 YNNKEL, per germline (reference sequence). Between the trimmed V and J ends, which lost 0 bases and 5 bases, there was a span of 6 bases. The DNA of the CDR3 is TGTGCCAGCAGCCAAGAAGAGAAAGATACGCAGTATTTT. It codes for CASSQEEKDTQYF.

The genes are TRBV11-2 and TRBJ2-1, with 8 bases matching TRBD2. Trimming at V came to 2 bases and at J to 5 bases, leaving 8 bases not matched to a gene. Germline V lookup: CDR1 SGHAT, CDR2 FQNNGV. The length of the CDR3 is 16 residues. The CDR3 sequence is CASSLSTSGLNNEQFF. The CDR3 nucleotides are TGTGCCAGCAGCTTAAGTACTAGCGGCCTAAACAATGAGCAGTTCTTC.

The genes are TRBV4-1 and TRBJ2-2; 13 bases map to TRBD2. The germline gives CDR1 MGHRA, CDR2 YSYEKL. V gave up 4 bases and J gave up 4 bases; unmatched junction bases: 12. This CDR3 region has 19 residues. DNA for the CDR3: TGCGCCAGCAGCCCCTATTCGGGACTAGCGGGAAATGGCACCGGGGAGCTGTTTTTT. Translating it yields CASSPYSGLAGNGTGELFF.

The genes are TRBV15 and TRBJ1-2; TRBD1 agrees at 7 bases. J was trimmed by 8 bases and V by 1 base; bases with no gene match: 4. The CDR3 totals 13 residues. CDR1 and CDR2 (germline): LNHNV, YYDKDF (reference sequence). CDR3 loop: CATSRGTTGGYTF. DNA for the CDR3: TGTGCCACCAGCAGAGGAACGACAGGGGGCTACACCTTC.

This CDR3 reads CAIRQGTGEGQPQHF. Here the CDR3 DNA reads TGTGCCATCAGACAAGGGACAGGGGAAGGTCAGCCCCAGCATTTT. The chain couples TRBV10-3 to TRBJ1-5; 10 nucleotides align to TRBD1. Germline V gene sequence: CDR1 ENHRY, CDR2 SYGVKD. J gave up 6 bases and V 6 bases, and 8 bases lay outside the gene matches. CDR3 size: 15 residues.

This clone was counted a few times. V usage is TRBV18 and J usage is TRBJ2-2; TRBD1 is a possible D gene (5 bases). The CDR3 runs 16 residues. CDR1 KGHSH and CDR2 LQKENI come from the germline V gene. The V end lost 3 bases, the J end lost 2 bases, and 13 bases lay between the germline ends. The CDR3 sequence is CASSPNQGANTGELFF. The CDR3 DNA reads TGTGCCAGCTCACCCAATCAAGGGGCCAACACCGGGGAGCTGTTTTTT.

This clone was detected a few times. This rearrangement joins TRBV2 to TRBJ2-7; 11 positions match TRBD1. CDR1 is SNHLY and CDR2 is FYNNEI in the germline V gene. V was pared by 9 bases and J by 1 base, with 2 bases of the junction left unmatched. This CDR3 has 13 residues. This chain's CDR3 is CASGTGGSYEQYF. The DNA of the CDR3 is TGTGCCAGTGGGACAGGGGGATCCTACGAGCAGTACTTC.

The chain is built from TRBV5-1 and TRBJ2-5; perhaps D is TRBD1 or TRBD2 (7 bases each). The CDR3 is 14 residues long. With 4 bases removed from V and 5 bases from J, the gap between germline ends came to 15 bases. Germline CDR1 is SGHRS and CDR2 is YFSETQ. The chain's CDR3 is CASSVGRGQETQYF. The CDR3 nucleotides read TGCGCCAGCAGCGTGGGGAGGGGGCAGGAGACCCAGTACTTC.

CDR3 sequence: CASSQTGGSTFSRDTQYF. CDR3 in DNA: TGTGCCAGCAGTCAGACGGGTGGCAGTACTTTTTCACGAGATACGCAGTATTTT. The chain recombines TRBV2 with TRBJ2-3; D unresolved. This CDR3 is 18 amino acids long. With 5 bases removed from V and 5 bases from J, the gap between germline ends came to 26 bases. The V gene's germline CDR1 is SNHLY and CDR2 FYNNEI.

The sample holds a few counts of this clone. The CDR3 is CASKTGLASEQYF. DNA of the CDR3: TGTGCCAGCAAGACCGGCCTAGCCTCCGAGCAGTACTTC. The chain combines TRBV2 with TRBJ2-7; D might be TRBD2 (5 bases). The germline gives CDR1 SNHLY, CDR2 FYNNEI. The CDR3 contains 13 residues. V was cut by 7 bases and J by 6 bases, with 16 bases left in between. The entire variable domain, with the rest obtained from reference TRBV2 and TRBJ2-7, is as follows: EPEVTQTPSHQVTQMGQEVILRCVPISNHLYFYWYRQILGQKVEFLVSFYNNEISEKSEIFDDQFSVERPDGSNFTLKIRSTKLEDSAMYFCASKTGLASEQYFGPGTRLTVT.